This TCR beta chain emerged from a study of cytomegalovirus exposure and HLA in healthy donors. As to this clone: What it binds is not known.

Both 60 Vbeta primers and 13 Jbeta primers went into the PCR. This table comes from immunoSEQ multiplex PCR, and its TCRdb copy is limited to in-frame clones, with some not included. The sample records about 140,000 clones, 72% being singletons. Notes on the study in general: The classifier, whose performance was assessed in both the original and validation cohorts, reportedly diagnosed cytomegalovirus status with high specificity and sensitivity. Confirmation was obtained in vitro that a few CMV-associated chains are specific for CMV antigens.

The receptor was derived from a middle-aged man in good health and CMV-seronegative. Sequencing input: PBMCs.

CDR3 DNA sequence: TGTGCCAGCAGCTACAGGGAAAACTACGAGCAGTACTTC. Its translation is CASSYRENYEQYF. The chain joins TRBV11-1 to TRBJ2-7, with D perhaps matching TRBD1 (6 bases). The V gene lost 4 bases and the J gene lost 3 bases, with 10 bases spanning the gap. There are 13 residues in the CDR3. Germline loops: CDR1 SGHAT, CDR2 FQDESV (reference sequence).